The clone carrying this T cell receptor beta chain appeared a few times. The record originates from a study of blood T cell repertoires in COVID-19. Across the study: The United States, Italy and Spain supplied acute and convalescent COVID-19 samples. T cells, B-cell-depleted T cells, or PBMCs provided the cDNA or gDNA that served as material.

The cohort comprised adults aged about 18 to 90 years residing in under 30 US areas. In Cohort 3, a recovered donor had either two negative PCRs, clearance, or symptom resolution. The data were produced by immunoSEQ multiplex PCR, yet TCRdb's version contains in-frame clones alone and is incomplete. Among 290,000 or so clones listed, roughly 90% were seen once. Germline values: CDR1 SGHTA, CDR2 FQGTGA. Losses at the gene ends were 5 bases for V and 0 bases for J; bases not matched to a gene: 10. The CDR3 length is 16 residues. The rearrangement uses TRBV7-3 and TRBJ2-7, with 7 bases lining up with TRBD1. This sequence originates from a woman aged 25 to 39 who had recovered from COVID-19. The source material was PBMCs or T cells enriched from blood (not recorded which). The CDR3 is CASSPRDRRTSYEQYF. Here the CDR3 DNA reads TGTGCCAGCAGCCCGAGGGACAGAAGAACCTCCTACGAGCAGTACTTC.